The rows below give T cell receptor beta chains drawn from one sample of a study of T cell responses to AZD1222 COVID-19 vaccine. Sequenced by immunoSEQ multiplex PCR; TCRdb stores in-frame clones only, minus some. The repertoire holds some 64,000 clones, around nine tenths seen once, with 6.3% in the top ten. The sample in question was peripheral blood, obtained 28 days after the second dose of the MenACWY control vaccine. These receptors were collected from an adult who received the MenACWY meningococcal vaccine as a control. Each CDR3 is given with its conserved first and last residue. A D gene is named only where the DNA matches it firmly. Some rows have no size entry. The others give once, few or many, or a class for an expanded clone.

cdr3_length d_call j_call clone_size v_call cdr3_aa cdr3_nt
14 TRBD2 TRBJ2-4 - TRBV30 CACHPSGRKNIQYF TGTGCCTGCCATCCTAGCGGGAGGAAAAACATTCAGTACTTC
13 - TRBJ1-5 - TRBV6-2/TRBV6-3 CASSSRDNQPQHF TGTGCCAGCAGTTCCCGGGACAATCAGCCCCAGCATTTT
13 - TRBJ1-5 - TRBV19 CASSQGGNQPQHF TGTGCCAGTTCTCAAGGCGGGAATCAGCCCCAGCATTTT
15 - TRBJ2-1 - TRBV3-1/TRBV3-2 CASSQDGLGGNEQFF TGTGCCAGCAGCCAAGATGGTCTCGGTGGTAATGAGCAGTTCTTC
15 - TRBJ1-5 - TRBV5-6 CASSSLAPGSQPQHF TGTGCCAGCAGTTCGCTCGCCCCCGGCAGTCAGCCCCAGCATTTT
13 - TRBJ2-1 few TRBV18 CASSETRGGEQFF TGTGCCAGCTCCGAGACTAGGGGTGGTGAGCAGTTCTTC
17 TRBD2 TRBJ2-5 - TRBV30 CAWSPWRTSGVQETQYF TGTGCCTGGAGCCCCTGGAGGACTAGCGGAGTTCAAGAGACCCAGTACTTC
12 - TRBJ1-5 once TRBV28 CASTLSSQPQHF TGTGCCAGCACCCTTTCCAGTCAGCCCCAGCATTTT
14 TRBD1 TRBJ2-7 - TRBV7-2 CASSPGQGSWEQYF TGTGCCAGCAGCCCGGGACAGGGGTCTTGGGAGCAGTACTTC
13 - TRBJ2-1 - TRBV4-3 CASSQERLREQFF TGCGCCAGCAGCCAAGAACGGCTACGTGAGCAGTTCTTC
15 - TRBJ1-1 - TRBV6-2/TRBV6-3 CASSYSGEAGAEAFF TGTGCCAGCAGTTACTCGGGCGAGGCGGGCGCTGAAGCTTTCTTT
13 - TRBJ1-5 - TRBV1 CTINRVCNQPQHF TGCACCATAAACAGGGTTTGCAATCAGCCCCAGCATTTT
13 TRBD1 TRBJ2-1 once TRBV12-3/TRBV12-4 CASSLTGDNEQFF TGTGCCAGCAGTTTGACAGGGGACAATGAGCAGTTCTTC
11 - TRBJ1-5 - TRBV6-5 CASRGGGPQHF TGTGCCAGCAGGGGAGGTGGGCCCCAGCATTTT
14 - TRBJ1-2 - TRBV3-1/TRBV3-2 CASSPGRRLYGYTF TGTGCCAGCAGTCCCGGGCGGAGATTATATGGCTACACCTTC
14 - TRBJ1-5 few TRBV2 CASRDRRGRQPQHF TGTGCCAGCAGGGATAGGAGGGGAAGACAGCCCCAGCATTTT
13 - TRBJ1-1 - TRBV30 CAWSVQMNTEAFF TGTGCCTGGAGTGTCCAGATGAACACTGAAGCTTTCTTT
16 - TRBJ2-5 - TRBV19 CASSIVGAEDGETQYF TGTGCCAGTAGTATAGTTGGAGCCGAAGATGGGGAGACCCAGTACTTC
15 - TRBJ1-2 - TRBV19 CASTLGQARGYGYTF TGTGCCAGTACCTTAGGGCAAGCCCGAGGTTATGGCTACACCTTC
16 TRBD2 TRBJ2-1 once TRBV3-1/TRBV3-2 CASSQGLAGGPGEQFF TGTGCCAGCAGCCAAGGACTAGCGGGAGGGCCAGGTGAGCAGTTCTTC
11 - TRBJ2-7 - TRBV6-8 CASSPTYEQYF TGTGCCAGCAGCCCCACCTACGAGCAGTACTTC
12 TRBD2 TRBJ2-1 - TRBV28 CASRPTGTSQFF TGTGCCAGCAGGCCGACAGGGACTAGCCAGTTCTTC
14 TRBD2 TRBJ2-1 - TRBV19 CASTLGLAGNEQFF TGTGCCAGTACTCTCGGACTAGCGGGGAATGAGCAGTTCTTC